These 11 T cell receptor beta chains came from one sample sequenced in a study of T cell changes during pregnancy in multiple sclerosis. Produced via immunoSEQ multiplex PCR; TCRdb's table is partial and in-frame only. The table includes around 81,000 clones, roughly 92% detected once. Material: peripheral blood, obtained after pregnancy. The origin of the receptors is a female donor in good health, enrolled as a control in a pregnancy study.

The gene calls are TRBV29-1 and TRBJ2-5; 8 positions match TRBD1. The CDR3 contains 13 residues. CDR1 and CDR2 (germline): SQVTM, ANQGSEA. The junction had 4 bases not matched to a gene; V was cut back by 4 bases and J by 3 bases. This chain's CDR3 is CSVAGTGEETQYF. Written as DNA, the CDR3 is TGCAGCGTTGCTGGGACAGGCGAAGAGACCCAGTACTTC.

The chain has TRBV29-1 and TRBJ1-4; 9 nucleotides agree with TRBD1. The germline CDR1 and CDR2 sequences are SQVTM and ANQGSEA. This CDR3 has 12 residues. Trimming at V came to 6 bases and at J to 4 bases, leaving 0 bases not matched to a gene. In DNA, the CDR3 is TGCAGCGTGGGACAGGGTAATGAAAAACTGTTTTTT. Its translation is CSVGQGNEKLFF. The full variable domain, its missing parts supplied by reference TRBV29-1 and TRBJ1-4, is SAVISQKPSRDICQRGTSLTIQCQVDSQVTMMFWYRQQPGQSLTLIATANQGSEATYESGFVIDKFPISRPNLTFSTLTVSNMSPEDSSIYLCSVGQGNEKLFFGSGTQLSVL.

The chain joins TRBV27 to TRBJ2-7; D is perhaps TRBD2 (5 bases). Germline-derived CDR1 and CDR2 are MNHEY and SMNVEV (reference sequence). This CDR3 has 14 residues. Between the trimmed V and J ends, which lost 2 bases and 9 bases, there was a span of 17 bases. Here the CDR3 DNA reads TGTGCCAGCAGTTTAGATTCTTGGCGGGCGACGCAGTACTTC. It is translated as CASSLDSWRATQYF.

This chain joins TRBV7-2 and TRBJ1-4, with 7 bases that match TRBD1. Germline V lookup: CDR1 SGHTA, CDR2 FQGNSA. Trimming cost V 1 base and J 0 bases; bases outside gene matches: 5. The CDR3 totals 17 residues. As DNA, the CDR3 is TGTGCCAGCAGCTTAGAAGGGACAGCTGCAACTAATGAAAAACTGTTTTTT. Translation gives CASSLEGTAATNEKLFF.

This rearrangement joins TRBV4-2 to TRBJ2-3, with 12 bases matching TRBD2. CDR1 is LGHNA and CDR2 is YNFKEQ in the germline V gene. This CDR3 is built from 19 residues. After removal of 3 bases from V and 2 bases from J, the junction contained 12 bases not matched to a gene. The CDR3 DNA sequence: TGTGCCAGCAGCCAGTTGGCTAGCGGGGGGGCGTGGGACACAGATACGCAGTATTTT. Its translation is CASSQLASGGAWDTDTQYF.

V gene TRBV4-1 combines with J gene TRBJ2-5; D is uncertain. Trimming cost V 1 base and J 4 bases, with 4 bases left between them. The CDR3 has 12 residues. CDR1 is MGHRA, CDR2 YSYEKL, per germline. CDR3 bases: TGCGCCAGCAGCCAAGGCGGAGAGACCCAGTACTTC. Protein product: CASSQGGETQYF.

The J gene is TRBJ2-7, the V gene TRBV6-1; no definite D call. Germline CDR1 is MNHNS and CDR2 is SASEGT. This CDR3 has 12 amino acids. V gave up 6 bases and J gave up 4 bases, with 10 bases separating them. The DNA for the CDR3 is TGTGCCAGCAGAGGTCAGGCTTACGAGCAGTACTTC. Translating it yields CASRGQAYEQYF.

CDR3 protein: CASSSQGGSEQYF. The CDR3 nucleotides read TGTGCCAGCAGCTCCCAGGGAGGCTCCGAGCAGTACTTC. The chain carries TRBV5-4 and TRBJ2-7; D is possibly TRBD2 (6 bases). V was pared by 3 bases and J by 6 bases, with 13 bases between. The length of the CDR3 is 13 residues. Per germline, CDR1 SGHNT and CDR2 YYREEE (reference sequence).

The chain joins TRBV11-2 to TRBJ2-2; TRBD2 aligns across 10 bases. V gave up 3 bases and J gave up 1 base; unmatched junction bases: 8. The germline V gene encodes CDR1 SGHAT and CDR2 FQNNGV. CDR3 length equals 18 residues. The DNA for the CDR3 is TGTGCCAGCAGCTTCCAGAGCGGGGGGGGGAGGAACACCGGGGAGCTGTTTTTT. It encodes CASSFQSGGGRNTGELFF.

The rearrangement uses TRBV14 and TRBJ2-3, with D perhaps matching TRBD2 (6 bases). The ends were cut back, 0 bases at V and 0 bases at J, with 7 bases in the middle. Germline assignment: CDR1 SGHDN and CDR2 FVKESK. This CDR3 contains 15 residues. CDR3 nucleotides: TGTGCCAGCAGCCAAGACCTAGCGAGCACAGATACGCAGTATTTT. Protein product: CASSQDLASTDTQYF.

Only a few counts were recorded for this clone. This chain links TRBV6-5 with TRBJ2-7; tentatively, D is TRBD1 (7 bases). The V and J ends lost 5 bases and 3 bases respectively, with 14 bases between them. There are 14 residues in the CDR3. Germline-derived CDR1 and CDR2 are MNHEY and SVGAGI. CDR3 region: CASSLRQGGYEQYF. The CDR3 DNA is TGTGCCAGCAGTCTGAGACAGGGAGGCTACGAGCAGTACTTC.